This T cell receptor (beta chain) was captured by sequencing in a study of T cell changes during pregnancy in multiple sclerosis. Sequencing used immunoSEQ multiplex PCR; TCRdb keeps in-frame clones, though not all of them. The repertoire holds just under 45,000 clones, with 80% to 95% as singletons. The CDR3 length is 15 residues. Between the trimmed V and J ends, which lost 4 bases and 3 bases, there was a span of 16 bases. Germline V lookup: CDR1 LGHNA, CDR2 YNFKEQ. This clonotype was obtained from a female donor with multiple sclerosis, enrolled in a pregnancy study. The chain couples TRBV4-2 to TRBJ2-7; TRBD2 might be the D (7 bases). The specimen was CD4+ T cells from peripheral blood mononuclear cells, collected in the first trimester of pregnancy. The CDR3 DNA reads as TGTGCCAGCAGCCGCGAGCGGGACACCAACTACGAGCAGTACTTC. As protein: CASSRERDTNYEQYF.